These 13 T cell receptor beta chains were sequenced from one sample in a study of neurological immune-mediated disorders. TCRdb re-called the 5' RACE reads with MiXCR, one entry per CDR3 protein. The sample has around 50,000 distinct CDR3 sequences; 3.5% are singletons. Sequenced input: PBMCs. Receptors originate from a woman aged 25 to 39 with multiple sclerosis.

This clonotype was seen at least ten times. The rearrangement uses TRBV15 and TRBJ1-2; 8 bases agree with TRBD1. Germline CDR1 reads LNHNV; CDR2 reads YYDKDF (reference sequence). J gave up 4 bases and V 0 bases, and 10 bases lay outside the gene matches. The CDR3 length is 17 residues. In DNA form, the CDR3 reads TGTGCCACCAGCAGAGATACGGGGACAGGCCTGCTCTATGGCTACACCTTC. This sequence encodes CATSRDTGTGLLYGYTF.

This clonotype appeared many times. The chain is built from TRBV6-1 and TRBJ2-3; D might be TRBD1 (6 bases). This CDR3 region has 14 residues. From germline, CDR1 is MNHNS and CDR2 SASEGT. V dropped 4 bases and J dropped 4 bases, with 12 bases sitting between them. CDR3 sequence: CASSGQSGADTQYF. DNA for the CDR3: TGTGCCAGCAGTGGCCAATCAGGGGCAGATACGCAGTATTTT.

By its share, this clonotype is medium-sized. V usage is TRBV5-1 and J usage is TRBJ2-5; D call uncertain. CDR3 length: 16 amino acids. Trimming stripped 6 bases from V and 4 bases from J, with 22 bases between. Germline values: CDR1 SGHRS, CDR2 YFSETQ. The CDR3 here is CASKWGSQATRETQYF. CDR3 DNA: TGCGCCAGCAAGTGGGGATCTCAGGCAACTCGAGAGACCCAGTACTTC.

This clonotype was seen ten or more times. J is TRBJ2-1 and V is TRBV7-2; D uncertain. Germline CDR1 reads SGHTA; CDR2 reads FQGNSA. V was clipped by 8 bases and J by 0 bases, with 14 bases between them. CDR3 size: 15 residues. CDR3 sequence: CASERIPSSYNEQFF. CDR3 DNA sequence: TGTGCCAGCGAGCGTATTCCCAGCTCCTACAATGAGCAGTTCTTC.

This clonotype was seen repeatedly, ten times or more. The chain has TRBV5-1 and TRBJ2-2; D possibly corresponds to TRBD2 (5 bases). This CDR3 region has 13 residues. The germline V and J ends were trimmed by 2 bases and 6 bases, with 8 bases remaining between them. Germline V lookup: CDR1 SGHRS, CDR2 YFSETQ. CDR3 nucleotides: TGCGCCAGCAGCTTAGACGGGGCCGGGGAGCTGTTTTTT. Protein sequence: CASSLDGAGELFF.

There are many counts of this clonotype. This sequence joins TRBV12-3 or TRBV12-4 and TRBJ2-1; D gene ambiguous. The CDR3 has 11 amino acids. V shed 6 bases and J shed 8 bases, with 8 bases lying between them. CDR3 in amino acids: CASSLPHEQFF. CDR3 DNA sequence: TGTGCCAGCAGCTTACCCCATGAGCAGTTCTTC.

This clonotype has only a few counts. With a much larger clone just one base away, this may be a read error. The chain joins TRBV5-1 to TRBJ2-3, with TRBD2 as a possible D gene (6 bases). The ends were cut back, 0 bases at V and 2 bases at J, with 13 bases in the middle. The CDR3 totals 16 residues. The germline gives CDR1 SGHRS, CDR2 YFSETQ. The CDR3 sequence is CASSLAGVRVTDTQYF. The DNA of the CDR3 is TGCGCCAGCAGCTTGGCGGGGGTTAGAGTCACAGATACGCAGTATTTT. The complete variable domain, with remaining parts taken from reference TRBV5-1 and TRBJ2-3, reads KAGVTQTPRYLIKTRGQQVTLSCSPISGHRSVSWYQQTPGQGLQFLFEYFSETQRNKGNFPGRFSGRQFSNSRSEMNVSTLELGDSALYLCASSLAGVRVTDTQYFGPGTRLTVL.

This clonotype was seen repeatedly, ten times or more. The chain links TRBV10-2 to TRBJ2-6; a possible D gene is TRBD1 (5 bases). This CDR3 region has 14 residues. From germline, CDR1 is WSHSY and CDR2 SAAADI. V dropped 8 bases and J dropped 3 bases, with 11 bases sitting between them. In DNA, the CDR3 is TGCGCCAGCGGGGCAGCAGGTGGGGCCAACGTCCTGACTTTC. This sequence encodes CASGAAGGANVLTF.

This clonotype was counted many times. The J gene is TRBJ2-5, the V gene TRBV9; 7 positions match TRBD1. CDR3 length: 16 amino acids. CDR1 is SGDLS, CDR2 YYNGEE, per germline. The V segment lost 2 bases and the J segment 5 bases; nucleotides outside the gene matches: 12. Here the CDR3 reads CASSVTGTVTRETQYF. The CDR3 bases are TGTGCCAGCAGCGTGACCGGGACAGTGACACGGGAGACCCAGTACTTC.

This clonotype came up many times. The J gene is TRBJ1-6, the V gene TRBV10-3; D gene uncertain. There are 15 residues in the CDR3. The ends were cut back, 0 bases at V and 7 bases at J, with 10 bases in the middle. In germline, CDR1 is ENHRY, CDR2 SYGVKD. DNA of the CDR3: TGTGCCATCAGTGAGTCGAACCCCACGAATTCACCCCTCCACTTT. It codes for CAISESNPTNSPLHF.

This clonotype has a count of ten or more. The chain employs TRBV10-3 and TRBJ2-3; the D call may be TRBD1 or TRBD2 (5 bases each). Per germline, CDR1 ENHRY and CDR2 SYGVKD. The CDR3 runs 15 residues. The V and J ends lost 11 bases and 6 bases respectively, with 24 bases between them. The CDR3 bases are TGTGCCGTCCAACAGGACTTGGCTATAAGGGATACGCAGTATTTT. Protein product: CAVQQDLAIRDTQYF.

This clonotype was found many times. J is TRBJ1-1 and V is TRBV5-1; D is unresolved. The CDR3 runs 13 residues. V was trimmed by 5 bases and J by 0 bases, leaving 8 bases between them. CDR1 SGHRS and CDR2 YFSETQ come from the germline V gene. The CDR3, as DNA: TGCGCCAGCAGTTGGTCAATGAACACTGAAGCTTTCTTT. Translating gives CASSWSMNTEAFF.

This clonotype was picked up many times. The chain couples TRBV3-2 to TRBJ1-1; the table names TRBD1, a call not compared with the DNA. TRBV3-2 is classified as a pseudogene. This CDR3 contains 14 residues. The CDR3 DNA reads TGTGCCAGCAGCCGGGACAGTATGAACACTGAAGCTTTCTTT. Translating gives CASSRDSMNTEAFF.